This T cell receptor beta chain was identified in a study of regulatory T cells in long-lasting Graves disease. The germline V gene encodes CDR1 DFQATT and CDR2 SNEGSKA (reference sequence). V shed 1 base and J 2 bases; nucleotides not matched to a gene: 4. The CDR3 covers 14 residues. The TCR beta library used iRepertoire HTBI primers with Arm-PCR amplification of CDR3. TCRdb fed the multiplex PCR reads into MiXCR, producing one record per CDR3 protein. The top ten clones hold around 13% of a sample with 250,000 or so distinct CDR3 sequences, about 20% of them seen once. Described time point: newly diagnosed GD, antithyroid drugs for less than 3 months. RNA from PBMCs was the source of the TCR library. This clonotype was detected only once. The sample was also linked to a second study, of T cells in Graves' hyperthyroidism and ophthalmopathy. This second study says: A 13 V-J model separated ophthalmopathy from stable hyperthyroidism. Ophthalmopathy onset followed model prediction by a median about 6.9 months.

The chain employs TRBV20-1 and TRBJ2-7, with 8 positions matching TRBD1. The source of this sequence is a woman in her 30s with Graves disease. The sample here was peripheral blood mononuclear cells (PBMCs), taken at new diagnosis, from a patient treated with antithyroid drugs. Here the CDR3 reads CSARGTGGAYEQYF. In nucleotides, the CDR3 is TGCAGTGCTAGAGGTACAGGGGGTGCCTACGAGCAGTACTTC.